This T cell receptor beta chain is from a study of cytomegalovirus exposure and HLA in healthy donors. Of note for this clone: Antigen specificity is unknown.

Primers included in the PCR were 60 Vbeta and 13 Jbeta primers. The repertoire was sequenced with immunoSEQ multiplex PCR; TCRdb's copy has only in-frame clones and lacks some. The table records around 250,000 clones, nearly 95% of them present only once. The CDR3 consists of 12 residues. CDR1 and CDR2 from the germline V gene are MNHEY and SMNVEV (reference sequence). V gave up 5 bases and J gave up 6 bases, with 11 bases separating them. The study, taken as a whole, reports: Within a later analysis, the majority of CMV-associated TCR beta chains appeared HLA-restricted. A few V segments could not be told apart, such as TRBV6-2 and TRBV6-3, and were left out. A few chains tied to CMV proved CMV antigen-specific in vitro.

Sequences were obtained from PBMCs. The chain joins TRBV27 to TRBJ2-7, with D perhaps TRBD2 (6 bases). The TCR comes from a girl aged 2-10 years in good health and CMV-seronegative. The CDR3 is CASSAWGGEQYF. The CDR3 DNA sequence: TGTGCCAGCAGTGCGTGGGGAGGCGAGCAGTACTTC.